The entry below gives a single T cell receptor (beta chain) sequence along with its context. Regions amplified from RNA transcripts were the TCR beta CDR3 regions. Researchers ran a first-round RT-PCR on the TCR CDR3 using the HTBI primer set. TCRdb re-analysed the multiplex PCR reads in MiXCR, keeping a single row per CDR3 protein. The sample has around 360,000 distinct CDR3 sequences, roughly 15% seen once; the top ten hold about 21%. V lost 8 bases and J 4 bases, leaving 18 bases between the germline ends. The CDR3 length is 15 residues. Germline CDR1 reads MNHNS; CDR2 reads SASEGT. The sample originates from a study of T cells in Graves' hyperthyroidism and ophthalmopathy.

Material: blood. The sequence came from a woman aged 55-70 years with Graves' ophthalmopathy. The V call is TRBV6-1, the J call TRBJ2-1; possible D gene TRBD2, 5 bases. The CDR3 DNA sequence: TGTGCCAGCGTGAGGAGCGCGGGTCCATACAATGAGCAGTTCTTC. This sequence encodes CASVRSAGPYNEQFF.